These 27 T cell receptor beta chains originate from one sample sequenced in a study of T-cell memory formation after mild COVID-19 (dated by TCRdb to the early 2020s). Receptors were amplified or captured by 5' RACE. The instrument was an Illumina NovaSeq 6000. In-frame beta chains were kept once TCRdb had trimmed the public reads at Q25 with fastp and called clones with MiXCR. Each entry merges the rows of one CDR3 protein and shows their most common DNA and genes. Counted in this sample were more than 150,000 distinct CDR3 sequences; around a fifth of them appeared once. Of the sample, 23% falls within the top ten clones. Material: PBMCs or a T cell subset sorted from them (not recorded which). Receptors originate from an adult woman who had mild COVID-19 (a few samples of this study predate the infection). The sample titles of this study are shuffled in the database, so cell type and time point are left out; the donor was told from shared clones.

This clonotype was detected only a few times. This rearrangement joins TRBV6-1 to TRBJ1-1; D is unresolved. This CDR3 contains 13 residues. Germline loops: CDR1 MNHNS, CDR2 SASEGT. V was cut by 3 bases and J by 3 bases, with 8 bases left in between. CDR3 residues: CASSDWVDTEAFF. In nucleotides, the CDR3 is TGTGCCAGCAGTGACTGGGTGGACACTGAAGCTTTCTTT.

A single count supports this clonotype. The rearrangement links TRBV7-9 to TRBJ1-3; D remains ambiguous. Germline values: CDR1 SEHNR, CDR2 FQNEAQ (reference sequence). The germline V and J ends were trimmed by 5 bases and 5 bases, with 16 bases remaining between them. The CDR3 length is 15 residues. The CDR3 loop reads CASSQNSSFRNTIYF. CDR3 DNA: TGTGCCAGCAGCCAAAACAGTTCGTTTAGAAACACCATATATTTT.

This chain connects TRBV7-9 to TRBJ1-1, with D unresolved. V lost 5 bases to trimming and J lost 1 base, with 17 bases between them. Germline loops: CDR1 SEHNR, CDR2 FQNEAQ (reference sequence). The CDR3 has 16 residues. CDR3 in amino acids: CASSPMPARRNTEAFF. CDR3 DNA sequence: TGTGCCAGCAGCCCAATGCCGGCAAGGCGGAACACTGAAGCTTTCTTT.

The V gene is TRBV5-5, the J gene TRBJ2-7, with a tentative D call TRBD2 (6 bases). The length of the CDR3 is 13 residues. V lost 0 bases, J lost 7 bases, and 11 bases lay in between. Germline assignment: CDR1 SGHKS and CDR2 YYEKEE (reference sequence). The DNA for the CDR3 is TGTGCCAGCAGCTTGGGGGCTCGGGAGGAGCAGTACTTC. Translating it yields CASSLGAREEQYF.

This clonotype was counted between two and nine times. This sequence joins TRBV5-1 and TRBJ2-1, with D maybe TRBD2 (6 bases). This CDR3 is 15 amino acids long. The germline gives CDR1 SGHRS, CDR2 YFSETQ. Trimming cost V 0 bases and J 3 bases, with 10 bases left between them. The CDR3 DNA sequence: TGCGCCAGCAGCTTGGGGGACTTGTACTACAATGAGCAGTTCTTC. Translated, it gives CASSLGDLYYNEQFF.

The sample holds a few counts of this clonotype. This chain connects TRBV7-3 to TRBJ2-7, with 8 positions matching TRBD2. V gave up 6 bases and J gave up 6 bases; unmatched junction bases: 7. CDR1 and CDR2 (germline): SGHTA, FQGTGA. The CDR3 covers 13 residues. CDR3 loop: CASRTRTSCEQYF. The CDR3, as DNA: TGTGCCAGCAGAACCAGGACTAGCTGCGAGCAGTACTTC.

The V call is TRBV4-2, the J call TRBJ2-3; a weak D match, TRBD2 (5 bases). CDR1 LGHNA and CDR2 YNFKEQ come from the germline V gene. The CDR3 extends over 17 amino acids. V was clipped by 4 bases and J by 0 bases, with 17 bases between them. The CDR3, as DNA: TGTGCCAGCAGCCTGGAGGTCTCTCTAGTTAGCACAGATACGCAGTATTTT. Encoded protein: CASSLEVSLVSTDTQYF.

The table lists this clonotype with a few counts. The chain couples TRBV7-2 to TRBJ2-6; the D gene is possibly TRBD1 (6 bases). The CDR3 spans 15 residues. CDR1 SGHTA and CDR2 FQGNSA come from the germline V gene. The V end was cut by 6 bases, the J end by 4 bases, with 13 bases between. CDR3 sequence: CASSYTGWGANVLTF. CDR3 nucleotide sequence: TGTGCCAGCAGTTACACAGGGTGGGGGGCCAACGTCCTGACTTTC.

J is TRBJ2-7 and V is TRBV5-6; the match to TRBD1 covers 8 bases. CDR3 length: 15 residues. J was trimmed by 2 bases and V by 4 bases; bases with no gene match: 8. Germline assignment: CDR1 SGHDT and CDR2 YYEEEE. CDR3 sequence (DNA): TGTGCCAGCAGCGCCCTCGGACAGGGAACCTACGAGCAGTACTTC. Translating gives CASSALGQGTYEQYF.

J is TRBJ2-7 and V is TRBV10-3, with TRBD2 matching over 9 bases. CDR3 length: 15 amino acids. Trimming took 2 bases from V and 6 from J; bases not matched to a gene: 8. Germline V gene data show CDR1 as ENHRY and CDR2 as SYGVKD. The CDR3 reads CAISEGLAGLIEQYF. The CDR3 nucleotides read TGTGCCATCAGTGAGGGCCTAGCGGGACTTATCGAGCAGTACTTC.

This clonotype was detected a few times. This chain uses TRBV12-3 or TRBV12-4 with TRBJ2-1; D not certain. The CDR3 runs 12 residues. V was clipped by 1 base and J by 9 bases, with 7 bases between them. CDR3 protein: CASSLVPPEQFF. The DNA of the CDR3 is TGTGCCAGCAGTTTAGTCCCACCTGAGCAGTTCTTC.

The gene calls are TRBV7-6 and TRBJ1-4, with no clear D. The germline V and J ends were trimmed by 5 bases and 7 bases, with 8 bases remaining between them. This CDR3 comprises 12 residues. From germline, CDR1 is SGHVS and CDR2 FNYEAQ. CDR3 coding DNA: TGTGCCAGCAGCCGGCTGGGTGAAAAACTGTTTTTT. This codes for CASSRLGEKLFF. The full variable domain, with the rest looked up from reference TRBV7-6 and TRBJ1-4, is GAGVSQSPRYKVTKRGQDVALRCDPISGHVSLYWYRQALGQGPEFLTYFNYEAQQDKSGLPNDRFSAERPEGSISTLTIQRTEQRDSAMYRCASSRLGEKLFFGSGTQLSVL.

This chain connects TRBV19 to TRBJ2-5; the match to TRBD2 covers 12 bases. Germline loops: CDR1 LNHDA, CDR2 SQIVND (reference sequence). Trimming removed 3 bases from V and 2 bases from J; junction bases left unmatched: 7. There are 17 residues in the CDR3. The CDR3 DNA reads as TGTGCCAGTAGTATGACTAGCGGGGGTCCCCTTCAAGAGACCCAGTACTTC. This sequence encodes CASSMTSGGPLQETQYF.

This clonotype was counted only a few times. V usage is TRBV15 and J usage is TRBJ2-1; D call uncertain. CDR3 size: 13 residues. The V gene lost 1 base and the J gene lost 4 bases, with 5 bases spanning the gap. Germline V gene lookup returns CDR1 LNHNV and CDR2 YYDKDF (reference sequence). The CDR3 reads CATSRGRYNEQFF. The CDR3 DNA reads TGTGCCACCAGCAGAGGACGATACAATGAGCAGTTCTTC.

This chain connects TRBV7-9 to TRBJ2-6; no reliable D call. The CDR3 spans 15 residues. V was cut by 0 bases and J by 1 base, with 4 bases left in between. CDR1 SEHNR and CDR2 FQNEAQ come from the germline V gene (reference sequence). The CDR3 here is CASSLAVSGANVLTF. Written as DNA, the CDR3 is TGTGCCAGCAGCTTAGCTGTATCTGGGGCCAACGTCCTGACTTTC.

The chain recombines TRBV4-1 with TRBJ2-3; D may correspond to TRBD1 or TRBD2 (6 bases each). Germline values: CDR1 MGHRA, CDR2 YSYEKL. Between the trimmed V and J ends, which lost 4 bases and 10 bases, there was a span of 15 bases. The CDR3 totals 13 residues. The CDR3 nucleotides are TGCGCCAGCAGCCCGACAGGCCCGGGGGCGCAGTATTTT. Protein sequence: CASSPTGPGAQYF.

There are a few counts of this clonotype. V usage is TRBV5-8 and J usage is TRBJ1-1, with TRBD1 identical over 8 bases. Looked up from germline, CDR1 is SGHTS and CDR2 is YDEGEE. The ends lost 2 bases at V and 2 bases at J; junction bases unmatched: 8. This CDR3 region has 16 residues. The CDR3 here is CASSFLTGTGNTEAFF. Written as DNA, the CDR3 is TGTGCCAGCAGCTTCTTGACAGGGACAGGCAACACTGAAGCTTTCTTT.

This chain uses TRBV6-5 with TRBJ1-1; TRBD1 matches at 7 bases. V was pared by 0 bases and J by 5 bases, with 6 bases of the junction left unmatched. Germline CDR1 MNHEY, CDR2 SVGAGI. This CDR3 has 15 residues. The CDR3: CASSYSEGAWTEAFF. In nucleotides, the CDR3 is TGTGCCAGCAGTTACTCGGAGGGGGCGTGGACTGAAGCTTTCTTT.

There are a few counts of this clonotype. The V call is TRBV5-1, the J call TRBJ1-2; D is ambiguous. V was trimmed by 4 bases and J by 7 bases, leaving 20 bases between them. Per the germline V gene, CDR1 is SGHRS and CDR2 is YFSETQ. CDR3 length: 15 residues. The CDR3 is CASSGYSSTVVGYTF. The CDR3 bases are TGCGCCAGCAGCGGGTATTCGAGTACTGTCGTTGGCTACACCTTC.

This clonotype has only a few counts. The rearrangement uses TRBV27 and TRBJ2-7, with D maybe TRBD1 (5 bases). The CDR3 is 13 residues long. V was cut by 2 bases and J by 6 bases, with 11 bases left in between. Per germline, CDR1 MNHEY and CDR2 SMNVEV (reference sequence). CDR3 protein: CASSLGHGSEQYF. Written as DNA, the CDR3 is TGTGCCAGCAGTTTAGGACATGGCAGCGAGCAGTACTTC.

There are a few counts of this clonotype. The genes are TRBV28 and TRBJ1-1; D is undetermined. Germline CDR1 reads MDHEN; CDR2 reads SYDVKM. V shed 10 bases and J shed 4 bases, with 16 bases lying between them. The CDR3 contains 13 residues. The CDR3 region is CATSPRGSTEAFF. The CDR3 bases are TGTGCCACCTCCCCCCGAGGTAGCACTGAAGCTTTCTTT. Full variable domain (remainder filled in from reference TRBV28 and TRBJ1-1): DVKVTQSSRYLVKRTGEKVFLECVQDMDHENMFWYRQDPGLGLRLIYFSYDVKMKEKGDIPEGYSVSREKKERFSLILESASTNQTSMYLCATSPRGSTEAFFGQGTRLTVV.

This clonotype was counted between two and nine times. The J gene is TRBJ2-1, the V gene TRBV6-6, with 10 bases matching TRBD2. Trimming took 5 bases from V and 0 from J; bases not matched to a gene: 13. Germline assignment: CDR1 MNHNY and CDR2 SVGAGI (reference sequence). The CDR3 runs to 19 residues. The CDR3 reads CASSDPTSGATNSYNEQFF. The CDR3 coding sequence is TGTGCCAGCAGTGACCCTACTAGCGGGGCTACCAACTCCTACAATGAGCAGTTCTTC.

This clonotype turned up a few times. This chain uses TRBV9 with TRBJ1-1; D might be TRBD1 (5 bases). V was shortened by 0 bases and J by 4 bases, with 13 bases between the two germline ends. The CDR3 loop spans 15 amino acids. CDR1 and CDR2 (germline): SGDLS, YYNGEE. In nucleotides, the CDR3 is TGTGCCAGCAGCGTAGAGGAGGGGCTCGGCACTGAAGCTTTCTTT. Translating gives CASSVEEGLGTEAFF.

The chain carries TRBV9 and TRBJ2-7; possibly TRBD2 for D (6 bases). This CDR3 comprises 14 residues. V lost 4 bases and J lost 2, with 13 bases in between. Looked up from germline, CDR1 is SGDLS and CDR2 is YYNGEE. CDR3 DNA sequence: TGTGCCAGCAGCCTGGCTAGCGATCCCTACGAGCAGTACTTC. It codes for CASSLASDPYEQYF.

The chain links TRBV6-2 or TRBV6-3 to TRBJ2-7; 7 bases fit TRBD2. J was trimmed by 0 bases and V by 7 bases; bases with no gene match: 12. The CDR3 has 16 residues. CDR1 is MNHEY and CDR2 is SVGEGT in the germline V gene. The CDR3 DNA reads TGTGCCAGCACCAGAGACCTAGCGGTCAGCTCCTACGAGCAGTACTTC. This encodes CASTRDLAVSSYEQYF.

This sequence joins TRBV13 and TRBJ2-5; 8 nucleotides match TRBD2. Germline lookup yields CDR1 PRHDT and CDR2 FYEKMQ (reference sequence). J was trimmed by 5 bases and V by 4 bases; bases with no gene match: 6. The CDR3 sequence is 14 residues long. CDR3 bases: TGTGCCAGCAGCTACTGGACTAGCCGGGAGACCCAGTACTTC. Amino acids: CASSYWTSRETQYF. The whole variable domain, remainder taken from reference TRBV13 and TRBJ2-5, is AAGVIQSPRHLIKEKRETATLKCYPIPRHDTVYWYQQGPGQDPQFLISFYEKMQSDKGSIPDRFSAQQFSDYHSELNMSSLELGDSALYFCASSYWTSRETQYFGPGTRLLVL.

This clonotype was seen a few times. As DNA, the CDR3 is TGTGCCAGCAGCTTTTGCCGCCGTTCACCCCTCCACTTT. This gives the protein CASSFCRRSPLHF. The V call is TRBV5-6, the J call TRBJ1-6; D uncertain. The CDR3 totals 13 residues. V dropped 2 bases and J dropped 9 bases, with 9 bases sitting between them. Germline V gene sequence: CDR1 SGHDT, CDR2 YYEEEE.